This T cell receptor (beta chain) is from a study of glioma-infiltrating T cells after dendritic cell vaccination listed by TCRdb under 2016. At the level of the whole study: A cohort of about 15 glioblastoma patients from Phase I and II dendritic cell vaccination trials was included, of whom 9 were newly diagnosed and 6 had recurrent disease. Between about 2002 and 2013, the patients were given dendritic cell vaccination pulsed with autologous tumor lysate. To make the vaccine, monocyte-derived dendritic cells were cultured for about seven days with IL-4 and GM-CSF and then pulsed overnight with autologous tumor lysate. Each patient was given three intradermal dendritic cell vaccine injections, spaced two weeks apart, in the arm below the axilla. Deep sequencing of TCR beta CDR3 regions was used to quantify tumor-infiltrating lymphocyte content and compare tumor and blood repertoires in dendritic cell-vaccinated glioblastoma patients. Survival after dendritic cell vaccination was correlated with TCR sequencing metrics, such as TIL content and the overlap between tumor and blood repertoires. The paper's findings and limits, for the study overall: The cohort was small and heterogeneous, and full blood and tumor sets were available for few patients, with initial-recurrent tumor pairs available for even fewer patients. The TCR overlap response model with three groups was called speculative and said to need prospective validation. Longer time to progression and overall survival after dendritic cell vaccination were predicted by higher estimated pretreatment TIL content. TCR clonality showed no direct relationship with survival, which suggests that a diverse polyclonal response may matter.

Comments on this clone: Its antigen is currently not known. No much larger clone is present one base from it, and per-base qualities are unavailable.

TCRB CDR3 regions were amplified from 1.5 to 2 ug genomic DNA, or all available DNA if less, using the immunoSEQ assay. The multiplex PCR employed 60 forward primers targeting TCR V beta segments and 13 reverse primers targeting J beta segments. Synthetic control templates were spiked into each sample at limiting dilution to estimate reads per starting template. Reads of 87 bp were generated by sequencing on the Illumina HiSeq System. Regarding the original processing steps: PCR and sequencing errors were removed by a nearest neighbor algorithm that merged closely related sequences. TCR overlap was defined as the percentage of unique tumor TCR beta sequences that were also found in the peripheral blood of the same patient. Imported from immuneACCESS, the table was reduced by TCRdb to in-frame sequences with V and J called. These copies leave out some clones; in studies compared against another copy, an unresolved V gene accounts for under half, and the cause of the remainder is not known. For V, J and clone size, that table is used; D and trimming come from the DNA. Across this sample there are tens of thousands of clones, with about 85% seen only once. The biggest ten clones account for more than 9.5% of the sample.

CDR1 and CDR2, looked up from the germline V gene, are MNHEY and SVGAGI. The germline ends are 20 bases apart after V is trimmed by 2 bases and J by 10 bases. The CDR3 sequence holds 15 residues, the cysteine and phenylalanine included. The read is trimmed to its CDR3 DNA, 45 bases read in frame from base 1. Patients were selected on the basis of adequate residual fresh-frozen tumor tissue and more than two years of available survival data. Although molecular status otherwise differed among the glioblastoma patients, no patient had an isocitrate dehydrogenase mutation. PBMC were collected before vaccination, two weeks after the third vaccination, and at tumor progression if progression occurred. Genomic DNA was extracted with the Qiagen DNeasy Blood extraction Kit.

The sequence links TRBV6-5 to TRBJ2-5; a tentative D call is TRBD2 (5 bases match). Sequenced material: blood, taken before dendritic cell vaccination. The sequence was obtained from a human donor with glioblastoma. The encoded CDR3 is CASSYLGPPGEGQYF. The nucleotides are TGTGCCAGCAGTTACCTCGGCCCCCCTGGAGAGGGCCAGTACTTC.